This T cell receptor beta chain stems from a study of blood T cell repertoires in COVID-19. The protocol was immunoSEQ multiplex PCR, while the TCRdb copy is restricted to in-frame clones and leaves out a portion. Here the sample spans more than 150,000 clones, over 75% being singletons. V lost 8 bases to trimming and J lost 0 bases, with 10 bases between them. CDR3 length equals 13 residues. Germline assignment: CDR1 MNHEY and CDR2 SVGAGI. This clone was seen more than once but under ten times. The TCR sequence derives from a woman aged 80 or over with active or convalescent COVID-19. The sequenced material came from peripheral blood. The genes are TRBV6-5 and TRBJ2-5; D gene unclear. The CDR3 bases are TGTGCCAGCCAGAGACTGAACCAAGAGACCCAGTACTTC. Protein: CASQRLNQETQYF.